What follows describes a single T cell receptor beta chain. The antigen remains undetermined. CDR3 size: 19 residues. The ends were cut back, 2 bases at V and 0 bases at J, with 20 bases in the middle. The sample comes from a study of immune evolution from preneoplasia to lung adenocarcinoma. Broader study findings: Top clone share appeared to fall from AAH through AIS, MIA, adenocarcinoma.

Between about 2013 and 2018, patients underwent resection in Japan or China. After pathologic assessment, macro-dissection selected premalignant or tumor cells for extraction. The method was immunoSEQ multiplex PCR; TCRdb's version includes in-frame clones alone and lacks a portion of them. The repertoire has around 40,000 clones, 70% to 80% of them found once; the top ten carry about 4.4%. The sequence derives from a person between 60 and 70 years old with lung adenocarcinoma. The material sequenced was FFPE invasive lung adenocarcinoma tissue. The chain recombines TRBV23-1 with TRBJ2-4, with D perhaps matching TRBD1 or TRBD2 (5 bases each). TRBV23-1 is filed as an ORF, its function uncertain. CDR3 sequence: CASSQGGGCYKLAKNIQYF. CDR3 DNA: TGCGCCAGCAGTCAAGGTGGGGGTTGCTACAAACTAGCCAAAAACATTCAGTACTTC.